This T cell receptor (beta chain) was found in a study of T cell repertoires in cytomegalovirus infection (dated by TCRdb to between 2018 and 2021). About the full investigation: The HLA type of each donor mattered for the analysis, because public TCR beta signatures pointed to carriage of CMV infection along with the matching HLA type.

To note about this clonotype: Its antigen is still unknown. No base quality information exists; no much larger clone differs at one position.

Sequencing relied on an Illumina HiSeq 1500. TCRdb passed the public sequencing reads through fastp at Q25 and MiXCR, retaining productive beta sequences. Each CDR3 protein appears once, grouped with its most common genes and DNA. Across this sample there are 740,000 or so distinct CDR3 sequences, with 35% to 45% seen only once. The top ten clonotypes cover 2.5% to 3% of the sample. What the study reported, not specific to this receptor: The ex vivo response was dominated by HLA-C-restricted CMV-specific TCR beta clonotypes, and the single most frequent clonotype in two of eight donors was supplied by these HLA-C-restricted clonotypes. Cumulative frequency of public TCR beta family members discriminated carriers of CMV infection plus the relevant HLA type in this cohort and an independent roughly 330-donor cohort.

Between the V and J ends, shortened by 6 bases and 0 bases respectively, the junction contains 11 bases. There are 14 amino acids in the CDR3, from cysteine to phenylalanine inclusive. Solely the CDR3 DNA is kept, with 42 bases framed from the first base. CDR1 and CDR2 were assigned from the germline V gene (reference sequence) as DFQATT and SNEGSKA. This TCR came from a human donor in good health (CMV status not recorded). Some clones in this sample may be carry-over from other donors' samples. Recombination connected TRBV20-1 to TRBJ1-4; TRBD1 is possibly the D segment (5 matching bases). Material for sequencing was PBMCs. The CDR3 protein: CSARRGATNEKLFF. In nucleotides, the sequence is TGCAGTGCCCGGAGGGGTGCAACTAATGAAAAACTGTTTTTT.